This T cell receptor (beta chain) derives from a study of T cells in Graves' hyperthyroidism and ophthalmopathy. Study-wide points: By a 13 V-J model, ophthalmopathy was set apart from stable hyperthyroidism.

The CDR3 length is 15 residues. Germline loops: CDR1 SEHNR, CDR2 FQNEAQ (reference sequence). V lost 5 bases, J lost 4 bases, and 6 bases stayed unmatched. Amplified regions were TCR beta CDR3 sequences from RNA transcripts. TCR CDR3 underwent first-round RT-PCR with the HTBI primer set. TCRdb re-derived calls from the multiplex PCR reads in MiXCR, one entry per CDR3 protein. The sample lists tens of thousands of distinct CDR3 sequences, roughly 45% seen once, with under 13% in the top ten. Stability of Graves' hyperthyroidism was defined as absent ophthalmopathy progression within 18 months. Not enrolled were patients with uncontrolled infection, other autoimmune disease, pregnancy or lactation. Diagnosing involved the use of clinical symptoms, serum thyroxine and TRAb, thyroid ultrasound and orbital computed tomography. On this clonotype itself: Its antigen is unknown.

The receptor was derived from a woman in her thirties with Graves' hyperthyroidism. Sequencing input: blood. The rearrangement links TRBV7-9 to TRBJ2-7; 12 nucleotides line up with TRBD1. For the CDR3, the DNA is TGTGCCAGCAGCGTAGGGACAGGGGGCAGTTACGAGCAGTACTTC. This gives the protein CASSVGTGGSYEQYF.